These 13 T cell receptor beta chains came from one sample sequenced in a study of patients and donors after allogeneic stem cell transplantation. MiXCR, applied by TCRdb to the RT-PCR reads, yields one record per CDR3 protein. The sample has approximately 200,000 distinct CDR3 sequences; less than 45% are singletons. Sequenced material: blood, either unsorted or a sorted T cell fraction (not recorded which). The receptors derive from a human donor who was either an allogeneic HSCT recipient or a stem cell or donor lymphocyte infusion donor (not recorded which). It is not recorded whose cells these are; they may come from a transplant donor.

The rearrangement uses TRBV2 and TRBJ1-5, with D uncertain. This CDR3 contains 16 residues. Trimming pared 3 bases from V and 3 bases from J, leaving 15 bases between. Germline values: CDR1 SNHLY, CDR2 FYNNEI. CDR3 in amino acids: CASSEGSSFTNQPQHF. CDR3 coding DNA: TGTGCCAGCAGTGAGGGGTCGTCCTTTACCAATCAGCCCCAGCATTTT.

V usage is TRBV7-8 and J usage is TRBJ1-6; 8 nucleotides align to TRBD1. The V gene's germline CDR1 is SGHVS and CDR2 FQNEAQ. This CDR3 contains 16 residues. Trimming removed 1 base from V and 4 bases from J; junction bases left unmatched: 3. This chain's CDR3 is CASSLGTGYYNSPLHF. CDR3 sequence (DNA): TGTGCCAGCAGCTTAGGGACAGGGTATTATAATTCACCCCTCCACTTT.

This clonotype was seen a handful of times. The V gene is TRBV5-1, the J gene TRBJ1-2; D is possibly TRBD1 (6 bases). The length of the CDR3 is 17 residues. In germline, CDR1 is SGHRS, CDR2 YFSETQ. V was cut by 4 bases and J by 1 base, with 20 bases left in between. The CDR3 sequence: CASSERPGHGLNYGYTF. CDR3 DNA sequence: TGCGCCAGCAGCGAACGACCGGGACACGGACTTAACTATGGCTACACCTTC.

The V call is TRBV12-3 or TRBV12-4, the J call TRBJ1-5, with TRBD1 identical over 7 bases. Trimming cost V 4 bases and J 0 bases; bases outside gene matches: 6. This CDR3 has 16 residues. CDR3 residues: CASSSGTEVSNQPQHF. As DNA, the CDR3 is TGTGCCAGCAGTTCGGGGACAGAGGTTAGCAATCAGCCCCAGCATTTT.

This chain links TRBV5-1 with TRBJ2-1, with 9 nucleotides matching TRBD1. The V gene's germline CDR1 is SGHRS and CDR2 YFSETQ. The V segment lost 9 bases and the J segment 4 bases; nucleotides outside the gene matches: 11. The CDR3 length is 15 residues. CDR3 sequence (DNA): TGCGCCACCGCTTATCGGGACAGGGAATACAATGAGCAGTTCTTC. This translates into CATAYRDREYNEQFF. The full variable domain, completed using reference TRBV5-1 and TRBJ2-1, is KAGVTQTPRYLIKTRGQQVTLSCSPISGHRSVSWYQQTPGQGLQFLFEYFSETQRNKGNFPGRFSGRQFSNSRSEMNVSTLELGDSALYLCATAYRDREYNEQFFGPGTRLTVL.

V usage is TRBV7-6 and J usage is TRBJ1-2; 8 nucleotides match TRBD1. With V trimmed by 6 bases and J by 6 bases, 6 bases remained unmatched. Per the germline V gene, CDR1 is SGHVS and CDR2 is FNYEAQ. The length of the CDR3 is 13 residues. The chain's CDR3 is CASRPQGANGYTF. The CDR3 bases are TGTGCCAGCAGGCCTCAGGGGGCGAATGGCTACACCTTC.

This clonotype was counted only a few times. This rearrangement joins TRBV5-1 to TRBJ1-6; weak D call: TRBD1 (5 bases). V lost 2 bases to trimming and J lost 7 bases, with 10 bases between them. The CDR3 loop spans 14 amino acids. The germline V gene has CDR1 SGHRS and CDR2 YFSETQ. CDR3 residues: CASSLMDKNSPLHF. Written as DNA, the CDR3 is TGCGCCAGCAGCTTAATGGACAAGAATTCACCCCTCCACTTT.

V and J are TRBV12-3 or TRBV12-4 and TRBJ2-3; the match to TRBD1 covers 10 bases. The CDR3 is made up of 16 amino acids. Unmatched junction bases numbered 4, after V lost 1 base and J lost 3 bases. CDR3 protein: CASSLGSGQGTDTQYF. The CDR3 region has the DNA TGTGCCAGCAGTTTAGGGTCGGGACAGGGGACAGATACGCAGTATTTT.

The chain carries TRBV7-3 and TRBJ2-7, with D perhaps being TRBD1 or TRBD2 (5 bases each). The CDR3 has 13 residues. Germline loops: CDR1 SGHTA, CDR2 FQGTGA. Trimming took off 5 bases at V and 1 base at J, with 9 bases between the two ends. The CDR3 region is CASSMGPSYEQYF. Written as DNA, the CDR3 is TGTGCCAGCAGCATGGGACCTTCCTACGAGCAGTACTTC.

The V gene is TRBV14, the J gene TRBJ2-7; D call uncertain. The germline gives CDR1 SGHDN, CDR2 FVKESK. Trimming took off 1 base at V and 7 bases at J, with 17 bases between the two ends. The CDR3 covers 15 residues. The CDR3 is CASSQGGIPGVEQYF. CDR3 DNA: TGTGCCAGCAGCCAAGGAGGCATACCCGGAGTGGAGCAGTACTTC. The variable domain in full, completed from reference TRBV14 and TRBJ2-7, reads EAGVTQFPSHSVIEKGQTVTLRCDPISGHDNLYWYRRVMGKEIKFLLHFVKESKQDESGMPNNRFLAERTGGTYSTLKVQPAELEDSGVYFCASSQGGIPGVEQYFGPGTRLTVT.

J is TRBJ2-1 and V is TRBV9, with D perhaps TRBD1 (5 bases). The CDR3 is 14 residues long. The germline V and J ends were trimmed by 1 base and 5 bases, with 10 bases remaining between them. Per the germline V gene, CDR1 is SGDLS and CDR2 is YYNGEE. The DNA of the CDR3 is TGTGCCAGCAGCGTACAGGGTCGAAACAATGAGCAGTTCTTC. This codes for CASSVQGRNNEQFF.

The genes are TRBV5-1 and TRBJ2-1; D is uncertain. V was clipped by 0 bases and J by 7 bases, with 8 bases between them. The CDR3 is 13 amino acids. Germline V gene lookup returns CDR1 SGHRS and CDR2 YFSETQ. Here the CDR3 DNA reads TGCGCCAGCAGCTTGGGTCCCGGGAATGAGCAGTTCTTC. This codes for CASSLGPGNEQFF.

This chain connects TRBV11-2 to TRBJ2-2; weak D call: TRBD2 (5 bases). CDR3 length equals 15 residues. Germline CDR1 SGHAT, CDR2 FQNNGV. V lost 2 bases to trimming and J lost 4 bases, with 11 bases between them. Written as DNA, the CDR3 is TGTGCCAGCAGCTTATTGGGGAGCTTCACCGGGGAGCTGTTTTTT. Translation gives CASSLLGSFTGELFF.